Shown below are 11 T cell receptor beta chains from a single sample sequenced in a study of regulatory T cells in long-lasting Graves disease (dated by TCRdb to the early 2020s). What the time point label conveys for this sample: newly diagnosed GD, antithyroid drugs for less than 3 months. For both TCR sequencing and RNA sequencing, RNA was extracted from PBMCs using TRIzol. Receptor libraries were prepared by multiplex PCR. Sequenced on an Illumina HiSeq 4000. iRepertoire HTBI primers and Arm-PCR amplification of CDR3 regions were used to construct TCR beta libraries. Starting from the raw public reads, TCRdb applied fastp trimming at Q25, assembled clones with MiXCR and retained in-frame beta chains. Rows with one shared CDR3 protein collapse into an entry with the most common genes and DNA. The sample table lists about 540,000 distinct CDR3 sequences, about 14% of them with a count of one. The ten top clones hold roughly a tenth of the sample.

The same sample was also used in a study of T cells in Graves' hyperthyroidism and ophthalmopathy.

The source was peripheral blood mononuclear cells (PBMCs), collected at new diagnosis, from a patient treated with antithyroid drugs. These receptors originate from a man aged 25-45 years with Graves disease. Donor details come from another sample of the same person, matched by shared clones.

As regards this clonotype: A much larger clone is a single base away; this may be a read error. The CDR3 DNA is TGTGCCAGCGGCAGGAGTGGGAGTCCCAATACGCAGTATTTT. Translation: CASGRSGSPNTQYF. This chain joins TRBV5-5 and TRBJ2-3; perhaps TRBD2 as D (5 bases). There are 14 residues in the CDR3. The V end lost 7 bases, the J end lost 7 bases, and 19 bases lay between the germline ends. The germline V gene encodes CDR1 SGHKS and CDR2 YYEKEE (reference sequence).

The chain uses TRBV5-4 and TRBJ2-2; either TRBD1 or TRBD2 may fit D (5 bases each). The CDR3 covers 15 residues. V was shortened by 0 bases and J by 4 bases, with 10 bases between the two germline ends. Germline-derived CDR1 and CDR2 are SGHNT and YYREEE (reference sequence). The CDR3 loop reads CASSLVGAATGELFF. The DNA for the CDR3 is TGTGCCAGCAGCTTGGTCGGGGCTGCCACCGGGGAGCTGTTTTTT.

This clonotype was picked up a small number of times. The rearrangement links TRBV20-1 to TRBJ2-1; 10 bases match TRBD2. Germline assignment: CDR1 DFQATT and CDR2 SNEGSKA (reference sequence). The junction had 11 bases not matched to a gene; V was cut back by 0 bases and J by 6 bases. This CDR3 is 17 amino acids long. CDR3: CSARESSGRIMRNEQFF. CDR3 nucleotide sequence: TGCAGTGCTAGAGAATCTAGCGGGAGAATCATGCGCAATGAGCAGTTCTTC.

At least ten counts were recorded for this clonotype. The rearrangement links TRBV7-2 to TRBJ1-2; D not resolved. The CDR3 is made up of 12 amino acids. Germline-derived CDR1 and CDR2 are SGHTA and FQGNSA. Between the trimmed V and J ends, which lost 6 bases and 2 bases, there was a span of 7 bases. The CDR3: CASSFRNYGYTF. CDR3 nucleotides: TGTGCCAGCAGTTTCAGAAACTATGGCTACACCTTC.

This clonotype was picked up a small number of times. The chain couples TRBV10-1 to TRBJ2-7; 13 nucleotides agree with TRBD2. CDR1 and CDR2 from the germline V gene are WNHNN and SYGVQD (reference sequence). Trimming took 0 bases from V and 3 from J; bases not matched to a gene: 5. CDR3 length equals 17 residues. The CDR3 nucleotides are TGCGCCAGCAGTGAGTCAAGGACTAGCGGGAGAGACTACGAGCAGTACTTC. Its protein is CASSESRTSGRDYEQYF.

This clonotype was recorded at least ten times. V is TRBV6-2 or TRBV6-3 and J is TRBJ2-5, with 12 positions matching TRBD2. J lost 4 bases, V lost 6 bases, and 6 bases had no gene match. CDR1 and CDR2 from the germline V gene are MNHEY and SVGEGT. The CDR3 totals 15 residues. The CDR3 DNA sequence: TGTGCCAGCAGGATACTAGCGGGAGGTTCAGAGACCCAGTACTTC. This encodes CASRILAGGSETQYF.

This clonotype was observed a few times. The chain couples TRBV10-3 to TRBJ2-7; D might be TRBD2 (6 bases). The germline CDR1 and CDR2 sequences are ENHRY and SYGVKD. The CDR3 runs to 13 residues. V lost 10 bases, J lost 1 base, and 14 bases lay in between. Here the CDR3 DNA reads TGTGCCAGCGGGGATGCCCCATCCTACGAGCAGTACTTC. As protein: CASGDAPSYEQYF.

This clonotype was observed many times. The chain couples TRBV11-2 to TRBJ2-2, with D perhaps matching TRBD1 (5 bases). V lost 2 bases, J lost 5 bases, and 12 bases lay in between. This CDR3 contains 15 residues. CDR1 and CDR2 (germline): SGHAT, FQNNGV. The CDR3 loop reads CASSLKGFTTGELFF. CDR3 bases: TGTGCCAGCAGCTTAAAGGGGTTTACAACCGGGGAGCTGTTTTTT.

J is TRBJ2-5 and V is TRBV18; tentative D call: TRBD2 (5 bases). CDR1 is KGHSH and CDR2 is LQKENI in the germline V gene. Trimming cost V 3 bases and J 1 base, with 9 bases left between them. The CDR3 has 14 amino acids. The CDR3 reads CASSPRGSQETQYF. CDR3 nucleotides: TGTGCCAGCTCACCCCGGGGTTCCCAAGAGACCCAGTACTTC.

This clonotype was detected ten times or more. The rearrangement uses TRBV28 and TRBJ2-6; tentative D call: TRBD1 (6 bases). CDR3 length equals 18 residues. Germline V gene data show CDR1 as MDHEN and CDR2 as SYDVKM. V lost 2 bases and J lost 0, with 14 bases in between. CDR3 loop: CASSLEGRGNSGANVLTF. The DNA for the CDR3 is TGTGCCAGCAGTTTAGAGGGCAGGGGCAACTCTGGGGCCAACGTCCTGACTTTC.

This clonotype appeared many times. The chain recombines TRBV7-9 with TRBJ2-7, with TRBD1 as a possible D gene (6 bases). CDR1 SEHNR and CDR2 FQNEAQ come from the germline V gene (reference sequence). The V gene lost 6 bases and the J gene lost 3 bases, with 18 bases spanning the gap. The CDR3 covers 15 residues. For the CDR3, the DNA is TGTGCCAGCAGTTCCGTCGGGACACGCGGCTACGAGCAGTACTTC. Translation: CASSSVGTRGYEQYF.